These 6 T cell receptor beta chains were all obtained from the same sample, sequenced in a study of T cell responses to AZD1222 COVID-19 vaccine. Method: immunoSEQ multiplex PCR; TCRdb's copy keeps in-frame clones and lacks some. Of fewer than 200,000 clones in the sample, 88% were seen once. The starting material was peripheral blood, obtained 28 days after the second AZD1222 dose. Every receptor here comes from an adult who received the AZD1222 COVID-19 vaccine.

The V and J genes are TRBV3-1 (or the pseudogene TRBV3-2) and TRBJ2-5; 9 nucleotides agree with TRBD1. The CDR3 extends over 15 amino acids. Germline-derived CDR1 and CDR2 are LGHDT and YNNKEL (reference sequence). Losses at the gene ends were 2 bases for V and 4 bases for J; bases not matched to a gene: 5. CDR3 sequence reads: CASSQRDRAGETQYF. CDR3 DNA: TGTGCCAGCAGCCAAAGGGACAGGGCGGGAGAGACCCAGTACTTC.

V is TRBV2 and J is TRBJ2-5, with D perhaps being TRBD1 or TRBD2 (5 bases each). V lost 4 bases to trimming and J lost 5 bases, with 17 bases between them. The CDR3 has 15 residues. Germline CDR1 and CDR2: SNHLY and FYNNEI. CDR3 sequence (DNA): TGTGCCAGCAGTGGAACGGGACCCATAGGGGAGACCCAGTACTTC. Residues: CASSGTGPIGETQYF.

The chain carries TRBV4-1 and TRBJ1-3; 7 nucleotides match TRBD1. The germline V gene has CDR1 MGHRA and CDR2 YSYEKL. The CDR3 is 17 amino acids. J gave up 2 bases and V 4 bases, and 11 bases lay outside the gene matches. DNA for the CDR3: TGCGCCAGCAGCCCTCGATCGGACAGGACCGCTGGAAACACCATATATTTT. Translating it yields CASSPRSDRTAGNTIYF.

This rearrangement joins TRBV4-2 to TRBJ1-6; TRBD1 is a possible D gene (5 bases). CDR1 is LGHNA and CDR2 is YNFKEQ in the germline V gene. The CDR3 sequence is 15 residues long. Between the trimmed V and J ends, which lost 1 base and 7 bases, there was a span of 11 bases. This chain's CDR3 is CASSQGGLSNSPLHF. The CDR3 DNA reads as TGTGCCAGCAGCCAAGGGGGACTATCCAATTCACCCCTCCACTTT.

The CDR3 reads CASSLGTEAFF. DNA of the CDR3: TGTGCCAGCAGTTTGGGCACTGAAGCTTTCTTT. The rearrangement joins TRBV12-3 or TRBV12-4 to TRBJ1-1; D not resolved. This CDR3 has 11 residues. V was clipped by 3 bases and J by 4 bases, with 3 bases between them.

The CDR3 DNA follows: TGTGCCAGCAGTTACTTTTCTACCTACAATGAGCAGTTCTTC. It translates to CASSYFSTYNEQFF. This chain connects TRBV6-5 to TRBJ2-1; no clear D gene. Germline-derived CDR1 and CDR2 are MNHEY and SVGAGI. V lost 1 base and J 2 bases, leaving 6 bases between the germline ends. This CDR3 is 14 amino acids long.